These 10 T cell receptor beta chains share one sample of origin, sequenced in a study of OX40 agonist ivuxolimab in advanced cancers. Generated by immunoSEQ multiplex PCR, the TCRdb table keeps only in-frame clones and is missing some. The sample consists of some 87,000 clones, more than 70% of them appearing once. The specimen was CD4+ or CD8+ T cells sorted from blood, collected in a trial of the OX40 agonist ivuxolimab. The source is an adult with an advanced solid tumor such as melanoma, head and neck, liver or kidney cancer.

The chain employs TRBV4-1 and TRBJ1-5; no reliable D call. This CDR3 comprises 14 residues. Germline loops: CDR1 MGHRA, CDR2 YSYEKL. The V gene lost 4 bases and the J gene lost 7 bases, with 14 bases spanning the gap. The DNA of the CDR3 is TGCGCCAGCAGCCGGGAAGGTGTTGGCCAGCCCCAGCATTTT. Translated, it gives CASSREGVGQPQHF.

V is TRBV5-1 and J is TRBJ2-3; D tentatively fits TRBD1 or TRBD2 (5 bases each). V shed 4 bases and J shed 10 bases, with 13 bases lying between them. Germline V gives CDR1 SGHRS, CDR2 YFSETQ. CDR3 length: 12 amino acids. DNA of the CDR3: TGCGCCAGCAGCGACGGGACCCCCTCGCAGTATTTT. It yields the protein CASSDGTPSQYF.

The rearrangement links TRBV19 to TRBJ1-5; 7 bases agree with TRBD1. V shed 6 bases, J shed 6 bases, and the junction held 11 bases outside the gene matches. The CDR3 has 15 amino acids. Germline V gene data show CDR1 as LNHDA and CDR2 as SQIVND (reference sequence). The CDR3 nucleotides are TGTGCCAGTAGCCCCAGGGGGGGATTGGGTCAGCCCCAGCATTTT. It translates to CASSPRGGLGQPQHF.

This chain links TRBV2 with TRBJ2-3; 7 bases fit TRBD2. CDR1 is SNHLY and CDR2 is FYNNEI in the germline V gene. V trimming: 7 bases; J trimming: 2 bases; junction bases outside the gene matches: 6. This CDR3 is 14 amino acids long. The CDR3 here is CASKREEYTDTQYF. CDR3 in DNA: TGTGCCAGCAAACGGGAGGAGTACACAGATACGCAGTATTTT.

The rearrangement joins TRBV30 to TRBJ1-2; 9 nucleotides match TRBD1. Losses at the gene ends were 8 bases for V and 8 bases for J; bases not matched to a gene: 15. Germline V gene data show CDR1 as GTSNPN and CDR2 as SVGIG (reference sequence). The CDR3 is 14 residues long. CDR3 protein: CAHAGGTGIEGYTF. The DNA for the CDR3 is TGTGCCCACGCCGGCGGGACAGGGATTGAAGGCTACACCTTC.

The rearrangement uses TRBV10-3 and TRBJ2-3, with 9 bases aligning to TRBD2. Germline V gives CDR1 ENHRY, CDR2 SYGVKD. Trimming took 5 bases from V and 6 from J; bases not matched to a gene: 6. The CDR3 is 14 residues long. In DNA, the CDR3 is TGTGCCATCAGTCTAGCGGGGTGGTCGGATACGCAGTATTTT. Residues: CAISLAGWSDTQYF.

This rearrangement joins TRBV28 to TRBJ2-7; D may be TRBD1 (6 bases). The CDR3 is made up of 15 amino acids. Trimming removed 1 base at V and 4 bases at J, with 14 bases between. The germline V gene encodes CDR1 MDHEN and CDR2 SYDVKM. CDR3 amino acids: CASSLFQTGLYEQYF. CDR3 in DNA: TGTGCCAGCAGTTTATTTCAAACAGGGCTGTACGAGCAGTACTTC.

J is TRBJ1-2 and V is TRBV18; 8 bases agree with TRBD1. The CDR3 loop spans 13 amino acids. The germline CDR1 and CDR2 sequences are KGHSH and LQKENI. V was clipped by 6 bases and J by 4 bases; unmatched bases: 4. The CDR3 DNA reads TGTGCCAGCTCGGGGACAGGACCCTATGGCTACACCTTC. Amino acid sequence: CASSGTGPYGYTF. The full variable domain, with the rest looked up from reference TRBV18 and TRBJ1-2, is NAGVMQNPRHLVRRRGQEARLRCSPMKGHSHVYWYRQLPEEGLKFMVYLQKENIIDESGMPKERFSAEFPKEGPSILRIQQVVRGDSAAYFCASSGTGPYGYTFGSGTRLTVV.

This clone has only one observation. This chain links TRBV2 with TRBJ2-5, with 11 bases matching TRBD1. Germline values: CDR1 SNHLY, CDR2 FYNNEI. V shed 6 bases, J shed 2 bases, and the junction held 5 bases outside the gene matches. The CDR3 is made up of 15 amino acids. For the CDR3, the DNA is TGTGCCAGCAGGGATGGGACAGGGGGACAAGAGACCCAGTACTTC. Translated, it gives CASRDGTGGQETQYF.

This chain connects TRBV21-1 to TRBJ1-2; the table gives TRBD1 as D, unverified against the DNA. TRBV21-1 is a pseudogene. CDR3 length: 15 amino acids. Here the CDR3 DNA reads TGTGCCAGCAGCAAAGGAAACAGGGTTAACTATGGCTACACCTTC. It is translated as CASSKGNRVNYGYTF.